Presented here are 19 T cell receptor beta chains from one specimen sequenced in a study of Ad26.COV2.S vaccination and SARS-CoV-2 variants. Assay: immunoSEQ multiplex PCR; the TCRdb copy retains only in-frame clones and omits some. Among 300,000 to 350,000 clones listed, about 85% were seen once. The sample's treatment: around 19 received Ad26.COV2.S at low or high dose, single or two shots; several received placebo; per-sample allocation not given. At day 63 after the first vaccine or placebo injection, samples were drawn. The specimen comprised peripheral blood, sampled in a trial of Ad26.COV2.S vaccine versus placebo. These receptors all stem from a person between 18 and 65 years old who received the Ad26.COV2.S COVID-19 vaccine or a placebo.

The chain is built from TRBV2 and TRBJ2-3; weak D call: TRBD2 (5 bases). There are 15 residues in the CDR3. V shed 4 bases and J shed 0 bases, with 11 bases lying between them. CDR1 and CDR2 (germline): SNHLY, FYNNEI. Here the CDR3 DNA reads TGTGCCAGCAGTGGTCTAAGGACTAGCACAGATACGCAGTATTTT. Amino acids: CASSGLRTSTDTQYF.

This chain joins TRBV24-1 and TRBJ1-2; 12 bases are a match to TRBD1. Per germline, CDR1 KGHDR and CDR2 SFDVKD. With 4 bases clipped from V and 8 bases from J, the junction kept 7 bases outside the gene matches. This CDR3 is 15 amino acids long. The CDR3 DNA follows: TGTGCCACCAGTGACTACGGGACAGGGGGCTGGGGCTACACCTTC. It encodes CATSDYGTGGWGYTF.

The chain has TRBV6-5 and TRBJ1-6, with D perhaps matching TRBD1 (5 bases). The CDR3 loop spans 13 amino acids. In germline, CDR1 is MNHEY, CDR2 SVGAGI. V gave up 7 bases and J gave up 9 bases, with 13 bases separating them. The CDR3 DNA reads as TGTGCCAGCACAGTTCCTGGGGGTTCACCCCTCCACTTT. Residues: CASTVPGGSPLHF.

This chain connects TRBV9 to TRBJ1-6, with D perhaps TRBD1 (5 bases). CDR3 length: 16 residues. Germline assignment: CDR1 SGDLS and CDR2 YYNGEE. The V end lost 3 bases, the J end lost 0 bases, and 10 bases lay between the germline ends. The CDR3 DNA sequence: TGTGCCAGCAGCGCCCTGGGGGACTCCTATAATTCACCCCTCCACTTT. Translating it yields CASSALGDSYNSPLHF.

The rearrangement links TRBV3-1 (or the pseudogene TRBV3-2) to TRBJ2-7; TRBD2 matches at 7 bases. This CDR3 contains 14 residues. Trimming cost V 3 bases and J 1 base; bases outside gene matches: 3. Germline values: CDR1 LGHDT, CDR2 YNNKEL (reference sequence). CDR3: CASSQVLASYEQYF. The CDR3 DNA follows: TGTGCCAGCAGCCAGGTACTAGCGTCCTACGAGCAGTACTTC.

This clone was seen a handful of times. The chain couples TRBV4-2 to TRBJ2-7; the match to TRBD2 covers 11 bases. Unmatched junction bases numbered 5, after V lost 3 bases and J lost 7 bases. This CDR3 is 14 amino acids long. Germline values: CDR1 LGHNA, CDR2 YNFKEQ. Written as DNA, the CDR3 is TGTGCCAGCAGCCAGGCCTGGACTAGCGGGGAGCAGTACTTC. This gives the protein CASSQAWTSGEQYF.

The chain recombines TRBV28 with TRBJ2-3; D may correspond to TRBD1 or TRBD2 (5 bases each). The V gene's germline CDR1 is MDHEN and CDR2 SYDVKM. Trimming pared 6 bases from V and 6 bases from J, leaving 19 bases between. The CDR3 spans 15 residues. CDR3 region: CASRASGPQPDTQYF. The CDR3 DNA is TGTGCCAGCAGAGCTTCGGGACCCCAACCGGATACGCAGTATTTT.

V gene TRBV28 combines with J gene TRBJ1-2, with 7 positions matching TRBD1. Germline V gene sequence: CDR1 MDHEN, CDR2 SYDVKM. Trimming at V came to 4 bases and at J to 4 bases, leaving 15 bases not matched to a gene. The CDR3 consists of 17 residues. CDR3 in amino acids: CASSSHDLQGSSYGYTF. DNA for the CDR3: TGTGCCAGCAGTTCACACGACTTACAGGGGTCGAGCTATGGCTACACCTTC.

The chain employs TRBV27 and TRBJ1-2; D unclear. The CDR3 length is 13 residues. Deletions cut 3 bases from V and 2 bases from J, with 7 bases between. Looked up from germline, CDR1 is MNHEY and CDR2 is SMNVEV (reference sequence). The CDR3: CASSFSKNYGYTF. DNA of the CDR3: TGTGCCAGCAGTTTCAGCAAGAACTATGGCTACACCTTC.

J is TRBJ2-6 and V is TRBV12-3 or TRBV12-4; D is unresolved. This CDR3 has 13 amino acids. The V end lost 5 bases, the J end lost 0 bases, and 2 bases lay between the germline ends. The CDR3 DNA reads TGTGCCAGCAGTCGCTCTGGGGCCAACGTCCTGACTTTC. Its protein is CASSRSGANVLTF.

Remarks on this clone: The same CDR3 can be traced to other DNA sequences in this sample. The chain links TRBV5-1 to TRBJ2-7, with D possibly matching TRBD2 (6 bases). CDR3 size: 13 residues. Trimming shortened V by 0 bases and J by 4 bases, and 8 bases separated the two germline ends. Per the germline V gene, CDR1 is SGHRS and CDR2 is YFSETQ. CDR3 in amino acids: CASSLEAGYEQYF. CDR3 sequence (DNA): TGCGCCAGCAGCTTGGAAGCGGGTTACGAGCAGTACTTC.

The chain combines TRBV5-1 with TRBJ1-2; D uncertain. The CDR3 runs to 16 residues. Germline CDR1 is SGHRS and CDR2 is YFSETQ. V lost 0 bases to trimming and J lost 2 bases, with 14 bases between them. The chain's CDR3 is CASSLAYEAGNYGYTF. CDR3 nucleotides: TGCGCCAGCAGCTTGGCCTACGAGGCAGGAAACTATGGCTACACCTTC.

The chain couples TRBV2 to TRBJ1-1; 9 nucleotides match TRBD1. The CDR3 runs 13 residues. J lost 3 bases, V lost 11 bases, and 7 bases had no gene match. The germline V gene encodes CDR1 SNHLY and CDR2 FYNNEI. The CDR3 reads CAGHRGPDTEAFF. CDR3 coding DNA: TGTGCCGGACACAGGGGGCCTGACACTGAAGCTTTCTTT.

This sequence joins TRBV7-9 and TRBJ1-1; no clear D gene. The CDR3 loop spans 14 amino acids. Germline V gives CDR1 SEHNR, CDR2 FQNEAQ (reference sequence). Trimming removed 3 bases at V and 1 base at J, with 9 bases between. The CDR3 here is CASSFYPENTEAFF. The DNA for the CDR3 is TGTGCCAGCAGCTTTTATCCGGAGAACACTGAAGCTTTCTTT. The entire variable domain, with the rest obtained from reference TRBV7-9 and TRBJ1-1, is as follows: DTGVSQNPRHKITKRGQNVTFRCDPISEHNRLYWYRQTLGQGPEFLTYFQNEAQLEKSRLLSDRFSAERPKGSFSTLEIQRTEQGDSAMYLCASSFYPENTEAFFGQGTRLTVV.

The chain couples TRBV10-1 to TRBJ2-1; tentatively, D is TRBD2 (5 bases). The V end was cut by 6 bases, the J end by 7 bases, with 13 bases between. This CDR3 is built from 13 residues. Germline lookup yields CDR1 WNHNN and CDR2 SYGVQD (reference sequence). The CDR3 sequence is CASRPGGGNEQFF. DNA for the CDR3: TGCGCCAGCAGGCCGGGCGGAGGAAATGAGCAGTTCTTC.

V is TRBV6-6 and J is TRBJ2-5; perhaps TRBD2 as D (6 bases). Between the trimmed V and J ends, which lost 4 bases and 5 bases, there was a span of 11 bases. CDR1 is MNHNY, CDR2 SVGAGI, per germline (reference sequence). The CDR3 contains 13 residues. The chain's CDR3 is CASSSGGRETQYF. The CDR3 bases are TGTGCCAGCAGTTCCGGAGGGAGGGAGACCCAGTACTTC.

V and J are TRBV19 and TRBJ2-7; 8 positions match TRBD1. Germline-derived CDR1 and CDR2 are LNHDA and SQIVND (reference sequence). This CDR3 is 12 amino acids long. With 8 bases clipped from V and 0 bases from J, the junction kept 0 bases outside the gene matches. CDR3 in DNA: TGTGCCAGTCAGGGGGCCTCCTACGAGCAGTACTTC. It encodes CASQGASYEQYF.

The chain is built from TRBV28 and TRBJ2-7; 7 nucleotides match TRBD1. Trimming at V came to 4 bases and at J to 5 bases, leaving 8 bases not matched to a gene. The CDR3 totals 14 residues. CDR1 is MDHEN, CDR2 SYDVKM, per germline. The CDR3 DNA is TGTGCCAGCAGTTACGACAGGGAAACGGACGAGCAGTACTTC. Protein product: CASSYDRETDEQYF.

This clone has only a few counts. The V call is TRBV28, the J call TRBJ1-1; no definite D call. Trimming pared 7 bases from V and 5 bases from J, leaving 8 bases between. Germline loops: CDR1 MDHEN, CDR2 SYDVKM. This CDR3 comprises 11 residues. The CDR3 region has the DNA TGTGCCAGCAACGAGCGTACTGAAGCTTTCTTT. It encodes CASNERTEAFF.